This T cell receptor beta chain appears in the sequencing data of a study of blood T cell repertoires in COVID-19. Study overall: Recovered status in Cohort 3 required two negative PCRs, clearance, or symptom resolution.

This clone has a handful of counts. Individuals drawn from 20 to 30 US areas were about 18 to 90 years old. Cohort allocation depended upon clinical history that participants reported. Produced via immunoSEQ multiplex PCR; TCRdb's table is partial and in-frame only. The repertoire has 350,000 to 400,000 clones, about 87% of them found once; the top ten carry around 2%. The germline V gene has CDR1 MDHEN and CDR2 SYDVKM. V shed 6 bases and J 1 base; nucleotides not matched to a gene: 9. This CDR3 comprises 16 residues. Specimen: PBMCs or T cells enriched from blood (not recorded which). The chain carries TRBV28 and TRBJ2-3; 8 bases line up with TRBD2. The sequence was collected from a man aged 40-49 years in a cohort exposed to, infected with or recovered from COVID-19 (not recorded which). This chain's CDR3 is CASSFGGAGGTDTQYF. CDR3 nucleotides: TGTGCCAGCAGCTTCGGGGGGGCTGGGGGCACAGATACGCAGTATTTT.